This T cell receptor beta chain was recovered during a study of shared clonotypes between healthy human individuals. Regarding the study as a whole: On the whole, naive subsets had larger estimated richness than memory subsets had.

CD8 cells classed as naive were CD45RO-negative and positively selected for CCR7, excluding terminally differentiated effector memory CD45RA+ cells. A remark on this clone: Its antigen remains unidentified. The same CDR3 arises from other DNA sequences in this sample as well.

Clones were sequenced by immunoSEQ multiplex PCR, and TCRdb holds only the in-frame ones, with some missing. The sample holds about 580,000 clones, 95% to 98% seen once. The specimen was naive CD8+ T cells sorted from blood. This sequence originates from a man aged 25 to 40 in good health.

CDR3 loop: CASSWTGFEQYF. The DNA of the CDR3 is TGCGCCAGCAGCTGGACAGGGTTTGAGCAGTACTTC. The V and J genes are TRBV5-1 and TRBJ2-7, with TRBD1 matching over 8 bases. CDR3 length: 12 amino acids. The germline V gene encodes CDR1 SGHRS and CDR2 YFSETQ. V was clipped by 3 bases and J by 7 bases; unmatched bases: 3.